This T cell receptor (beta chain) was identified during a study of cytomegalovirus exposure and HLA in healthy donors. Study-wide results and limits: According to a subsequent analysis, TCR clusters from the first cohort were inclined to appear together in the 120 validation repertoires. A classifier reportedly called cytomegalovirus status with high sensitivity and specificity. Most TCR sequences showed up rarely, but some public TCRs showed up in many donors. Three chains tied to CMV proved CMV antigen-specific in vitro.

Points on this clone: Antigen specificity is unknown.

The method was immunoSEQ multiplex PCR; TCRdb's version includes in-frame clones alone and lacks a portion of them. The sample includes about 73,000 clones, around 90% of them seen just once. The sequence was obtained from a woman aged 18-29 years in good health and CMV-seropositive. Sequencing was done on a sample of PBMCs.

CDR3 nucleotides: TGTGCCAGCAGCCCCAACCAGTGGTACGAGCAGTACTTC. Translating it yields CASSPNQWYEQYF. V gene TRBV14 combines with J gene TRBJ2-7, with D hard to call. Trimming left V 4 bases short and J 4 bases short, with 11 bases between. The CDR3 length is 13 residues. CDR1 and CDR2 (germline): SGHDN, FVKESK.